What follows are 26 T cell receptor beta chains derived from one specimen sequenced in a study of control samples from healthy donors and cancer patients. The repertoire was sequenced with immunoSEQ multiplex PCR; TCRdb's copy has only in-frame clones and lacks some. The data hold around 95,000 clones, with about 90% observed a single time. The specimen sequenced was blood. The receptor source for this set is a woman aged 45 to 65 in good health.

The rearrangement uses TRBV25-1 and TRBJ2-1; no firm D call. Per germline, CDR1 MGHDK and CDR2 SYGVNS. The length of the CDR3 is 13 residues. V gave up 3 bases and J gave up 13 bases, with 16 bases separating them. CDR3 amino acids: CASSDGVLRSQFF. The CDR3 region has the DNA TGTGCCAGCAGTGATGGGGTCCTCCGCTCCCAGTTCTTC.

The rearrangement joins TRBV15 to TRBJ2-7; weak D call: TRBD2 (6 bases). CDR3 length: 14 amino acids. Per germline, CDR1 LNHNV and CDR2 YYDKDF (reference sequence). Trimming shortened V by 8 bases and J by 4 bases, and 18 bases separated the two germline ends. The CDR3, as DNA: TGTGCCACCGGGGGACTCCAATTCTTGTACGAGCAGTACGTC. It is translated as CATGGLQFLYEQYV.

This clone was seen a few times. The chain has TRBV19 and TRBJ2-1, with D perhaps TRBD2 (5 bases). The CDR3 runs to 16 residues. Germline values: CDR1 LNHDA, CDR2 SQIVND (reference sequence). Trimming took 3 bases from V and 4 from J, leaving 16 bases between them. The CDR3 spells CASSMVSGTEYNEQFF. CDR3 nucleotides: TGTGCCAGTAGTATGGTCAGCGGCACAGAGTACAATGAGCAGTTCTTC.

This chain uses TRBV3-1 (or the pseudogene TRBV3-2) with TRBJ2-7; 14 bases align to TRBD2. The CDR3 is 15 residues long. Unmatched junction bases numbered 3, after V lost 5 bases and J lost 3 bases. The V gene's germline CDR1 is LGHDT and CDR2 YNNKEL (reference sequence). CDR3 sequence reads: CASSEGTSGGYEQYF. DNA of the CDR3: TGTGCCAGCAGCGAGGGGACTAGCGGGGGCTACGAGCAGTACTTC.

The CDR3 DNA reads TGTGCCAGCAGCCAAGACGTACAGGGGGCCTTCACTAATGAAAAACTGTTTTTT. This codes for CASSQDVQGAFTNEKLFF. The rearrangement uses TRBV4-2 and TRBJ1-4; 9 bases map to TRBD1. Germline V gives CDR1 LGHNA, CDR2 YNFKEQ. The CDR3 spans 18 residues. The V gene end was trimmed by 0 bases and the J gene end by 2 bases; junction bases not matched to a gene: 7.

V and J are TRBV11-2 and TRBJ1-1; D unclear. V shed 1 base and J shed 0 bases, with 6 bases lying between them. This CDR3 comprises 14 residues. Germline CDR1 and CDR2: SGHAT and FQNNGV. CDR3 sequence reads: CASSLAGLNTEAFF. DNA of the CDR3: TGTGCCAGCAGCTTAGCGGGGTTGAACACTGAAGCTTTCTTT.

The V and J genes are TRBV11-3 and TRBJ2-4; the D gene could be TRBD1 or TRBD2 (5 bases each). The CDR3 sequence is 14 residues long. The germline gives CDR1 SGHNT, CDR2 YENEEA. Trimming stripped 1 base from V and 1 base from J, with 5 bases between. The CDR3 DNA reads as TGTGCCAGCAGCTTAGGGGGGGCCAAAAACATTCAGTACTTC. It specifies CASSLGGAKNIQYF.

This chain links TRBV4-1 with TRBJ1-2; unclear D gene. The CDR3 spans 15 residues. The V end was cut by 0 bases, the J end by 3 bases, with 11 bases between. CDR1 is MGHRA, CDR2 YSYEKL, per germline. CDR3 sequence (DNA): TGCGCCAGCAGCCAAGAGGGAAGAGGCGACTATGGCTACACCTTC. Protein: CASSQEGRGDYGYTF.

V and J are TRBV18 and TRBJ1-1; the D gene is possibly TRBD1 (5 bases). With 5 bases removed from V and 1 base from J, the gap between germline ends came to 14 bases. The V gene's germline CDR1 is KGHSH and CDR2 LQKENI. This CDR3 has 15 residues. CDR3 DNA: TGTGCCAGCTCAAAATCAACAGGAACGAACACTGAAGCTTTCTTT. It yields the protein CASSKSTGTNTEAFF.

This sequence joins TRBV5-4 and TRBJ1-3; 9 bases align to TRBD1. CDR3 length: 16 amino acids. V dropped 2 bases and J dropped 0; count of bases not matched to a gene: 3. Germline lookup yields CDR1 SGHNT and CDR2 YYREEE (reference sequence). The CDR3: CASSLQGAFSGNTIYF. The CDR3, as DNA: TGTGCCAGCAGCTTACAGGGGGCGTTCTCTGGAAACACCATATATTTT.

J is TRBJ2-5 and V is TRBV7-3, with D possibly TRBD1 on 6 matching bases. Germline CDR1 is SGHTA and CDR2 is FQGTGA. V lost 5 bases and J 0 bases, leaving 10 bases between the germline ends. The CDR3 runs to 14 residues. The CDR3 sequence: CASSAQGYQETQYF. The CDR3 DNA follows: TGTGCCAGCAGCGCTCAGGGGTACCAAGAGACCCAGTACTTC.

This clone appeared once. J is TRBJ1-4 and V is TRBV16; D is perhaps TRBD1 (5 bases). V dropped 5 bases and J dropped 1 base, with 14 bases sitting between them. Germline V gene data show CDR1 as KGHSY and CDR2 as FQNENV. The CDR3 spans 16 residues. The CDR3 sequence: CASSESRAGTNEKLFF. CDR3 in DNA: TGTGCCAGCAGCGAAAGCAGGGCCGGAACTAATGAAAAACTGTTTTTT.

The V gene is TRBV6-4, the J gene TRBJ2-1; TRBD1 matches at 11 bases. The germline gives CDR1 MRHNA, CDR2 SNTAGT. The CDR3 runs 15 residues. J gave up 3 bases and V 8 bases, and 6 bases lay outside the gene matches. The CDR3 DNA is TGTGCCAGCGCCCCGGGACAGGGGGACTACAATGAGCAGTTCTTC. Encoded protein: CASAPGQGDYNEQFF.

The rearrangement uses TRBV6-2 or TRBV6-3 and TRBJ2-2; 10 bases are shared with TRBD1. Germline CDR1 reads MNHEY; CDR2 reads SVGEGT. The CDR3 covers 16 residues. J lost 1 base, V lost 5 bases, and 4 bases had no gene match. CDR3 DNA sequence: TGTGCCAGCAGTCGCCGGGACAGGGGGAACACCGGGGAGCTGTTTTTT. Amino acid sequence: CASSRRDRGNTGELFF.

The V call is TRBV7-2, the J call TRBJ2-2; 10 bases are a match to TRBD2. The CDR3 sequence is 15 residues long. Germline loops: CDR1 SGHTA, CDR2 FQGNSA. V shed 6 bases and J 5 bases; nucleotides not matched to a gene: 6. The CDR3: CASRRTSGATGELFF. The CDR3 DNA reads TGTGCCAGCAGAAGAACTAGCGGGGCTACCGGGGAGCTGTTTTTT.

This clone was seen once. V is TRBV10-3 and J is TRBJ2-3; 9 positions agree with TRBD1. CDR3 length: 14 amino acids. Trimming removed 6 bases from V and 0 bases from J; junction bases left unmatched: 1. The V gene's germline CDR1 is ENHRY and CDR2 SYGVKD. Here the CDR3 DNA reads TGTGCCATCAGAGGACAGGGGAGCACAGATACGCAGTATTTT. Its protein product is CAIRGQGSTDTQYF.

The chain couples TRBV30 to TRBJ2-2, with 8 nucleotides matching TRBD2. Germline V lookup: CDR1 GTSNPN, CDR2 SVGIG (reference sequence). V lost 4 bases and J lost 6; bases outside the gene matches: 7. The CDR3 contains 14 residues. As DNA, the CDR3 is TGTGCCTGGAAGTACCACGGGGGGGCCGGGGAGCTGTTTTTT. It encodes CAWKYHGGAGELFF.

V usage is TRBV5-1 and J usage is TRBJ1-2; D remains ambiguous. V gave up 4 bases and J gave up 6 bases, with 7 bases separating them. This CDR3 region has 11 residues. Germline values: CDR1 SGHRS, CDR2 YFSETQ. The CDR3 nucleotides read TGCGCCAGCAGCACTGTGGATGGCTACACCTTC. It encodes CASSTVDGYTF.

This clone was observed a single time. This chain links TRBV5-6 with TRBJ1-6; D gene uncertain. The CDR3 extends over 17 amino acids. V lost 0 bases, J lost 5 bases, and 15 bases lay in between. Germline V gives CDR1 SGHDT, CDR2 YYEEEE. The CDR3 is CASSLALAAKNNSPLHF. The DNA of the CDR3 is TGTGCCAGCAGCTTGGCCTTGGCAGCCAAGAATAATTCACCCCTCCACTTT.

In its sample, this clone was seen a few times. The rearrangement joins TRBV6-2 or TRBV6-3 to TRBJ1-2; 10 bases are shared with TRBD1. Per germline, CDR1 MNHEY and CDR2 SVGEGT. V lost 5 bases to trimming and J lost 4 bases; unmatched junction nucleotides: 10. The CDR3 runs 16 residues. The CDR3 sequence: CASSPRDRGGLYGYTF. CDR3 in DNA: TGTGCCAGCAGTCCAAGGGACAGGGGCGGCCTCTATGGCTACACCTTC.

This chain joins TRBV7-5 and TRBJ2-7; the table gives TRBD1 as D, unverified against the DNA. TRBV7-5 is a recognized pseudogene. The CDR3 spans 17 residues. The CDR3 DNA sequence: TGTGTCAGAAGCCCCTCTACCGACAGAACGAAAACCTACGAGCAGTACGTC. Protein product: CVRSPSTDRTKTYEQYV.

This chain links TRBV7-9 with TRBJ2-3; TRBD2 matches at 10 bases. Germline CDR1 SEHNR, CDR2 FQNEAQ (reference sequence). The ends lost 4 bases at V and 8 bases at J; junction bases unmatched: 6. The CDR3 has 14 amino acids. CDR3 coding DNA: TGTGCCAGCAGCTCGAGCGGGAGGGCGGGTACGCAGTATTTT. It translates to CASSSSGRAGTQYF.

This CDR3 reads CASSEYLYRQETQYF. Here the CDR3 DNA reads TGTGCCAGCAGTGAATATCTATACAGGCAAGAGACCCAGTACTTC. The genes are TRBV25-1 and TRBJ2-5, with a tentative D call TRBD1 (5 bases). From germline, CDR1 is MGHDK and CDR2 SYGVNS. The CDR3 has 15 residues. V gave up 0 bases and J gave up 2 bases, with 10 bases separating them.

The V call is TRBV25-1, the J call TRBJ1-2; no clear D. CDR3 size: 11 residues. Trimming took off 8 bases at V and 4 bases at J, with 8 bases between the two ends. From germline, CDR1 is MGHDK and CDR2 SYGVNS. CDR3 protein: CASGGSYGYTF. CDR3 nucleotide sequence: TGTGCCAGCGGCGGATCCTATGGCTACACCTTC.

This chain links TRBV4-2 with TRBJ2-3; 7 positions match TRBD1. This CDR3 comprises 19 residues. Germline V gene data show CDR1 as LGHNA and CDR2 as YNFKEQ. Trimming took 1 base from V and 6 from J; bases not matched to a gene: 19. CDR3 sequence reads: CASSQGFAGTVLGEDTQYF. The CDR3 DNA reads TGTGCCAGCAGCCAAGGGTTTGCCGGGACAGTATTGGGGGAGGATACGCAGTATTTT.

CDR3 bases: TGTGCCGCAGATCGGACAGGGGGAGATCAGCCCCAGCATTTT. As protein: CAADRTGGDQPQHF. This sequence joins TRBV2 and TRBJ1-5; 10 bases are a match to TRBD1. Losses at the gene ends were 11 bases for V and 5 bases for J; bases not matched to a gene: 9. Germline V gene sequence: CDR1 SNHLY, CDR2 FYNNEI. This CDR3 has 14 residues.